This T cell receptor (beta chain) came from a study of cytomegalovirus exposure and HLA in healthy donors. The CDR3 sequence is 17 residues long. The V gene's germline CDR1 is MNHEY and CDR2 SMNVEV (reference sequence). The V end was cut by 4 bases, the J end by 2 bases, with 19 bases between. The PCR had 60 Vbeta and 13 Jbeta primers. The protocol was immunoSEQ multiplex PCR, while the TCRdb copy is restricted to in-frame clones and leaves out a portion. The sample consists of some 140,000 clones, about 80% of them appearing once. The sample consisted of PBMCs. This TCR derives from a man aged 25-45 years in good health and CMV-seropositive. The chain combines TRBV27 with TRBJ2-3; D gene uncertain. The CDR3: CASSSPYLSGSTDTQYF. The CDR3 bases are TGTGCCAGCAGTTCGCCCTACCTCTCAGGATCCACAGATACGCAGTATTTT.